The source of this TCR beta chain is a study of identical twins. TCRdb itself ran the 5' RACE reads through MiXCR, one entry per CDR3 protein. In the table there are about 520,000 distinct CDR3 sequences, around 20% of which are singletons. The CDR3 is made up of 14 amino acids. V lost 4 bases and J lost 8; bases outside the gene matches: 4. Study-wide findings and caveats: Models underestimated how often monozygotic twins shared out-of-frame TCR alpha.

In the case of this clonotype: The target antigen is unknown.

These same records also appear under a second study, on T cells expressing NK-cell markers.

The sample was CD4+ T cells sorted from blood. The V call is TRBV12-3 or TRBV12-4, the J call TRBJ1-6; 8 nucleotides line up with TRBD1. The sequence came from a woman aged 18-29 years in good health. CDR3 region: CASSSGQGYSPLHF. The DNA for the CDR3 is TGTGCCAGCAGTTCTGGACAGGGCTATTCACCCCTCCACTTT.